Listed below are T cell receptor beta chains from one sample, sequenced in a study of blood T cell repertoires in COVID-19. Profiling relied on immunoSEQ multiplex PCR, and the TCRdb table lists in-frame clones only, not all of them. The sample yields hundreds of thousands of clones, approximately 90% seen once. Sequenced material: peripheral blood. The receptors were gathered from a man between 60 and 70 years old with COVID-19, enrolled during active disease. Both conserved end residues are part of each CDR3. D genes are given only for firm matches.

CDR3 protein	V gene	J gene	D gene
CASSLGQVRTGELFF	TRBV5-1	TRBJ2-2	NA
CASSLGGYEQFF	TRBV5-4	TRBJ2-1	NA
CAWRMQGASYGYTF	TRBV30	TRBJ1-2	TRBD1
CASSIPGYEQYF	TRBV19	TRBJ2-7	NA
CASSVGGGYNEQFF	TRBV9	TRBJ2-1	TRBD2
CASSPRYGVQPQHF	TRBV21-1	TRBJ1-5	NA
CASSNTGGTEAFF	TRBV6-5	TRBJ1-1	TRBD1
CASSPPTGGGEQYF	TRBV18	TRBJ2-7	TRBD1
CASSPPASSGNTIYF	TRBV18	TRBJ1-3	NA
CASSQVRDSKAYTF	TRBV7-9	TRBJ1-2	TRBD1
CASTTGTGLVKGNTIYF	TRBV3-1/TRBV3-2	TRBJ1-3	TRBD1
CASSPSGGAYNEQFF	TRBV5-1	TRBJ2-1	TRBD2
CASSLGQGSNTQYF	TRBV5-1	TRBJ2-3	TRBD1
CASSPGGRGPQHF	TRBV18	TRBJ1-5	NA
CASSSQKTGPSYNEQFF	TRBV5-4	TRBJ2-1	NA
CASSETVNTEAFF	TRBV6-1	TRBJ1-1	NA
CASSLTGGETQYF	TRBV6-5	TRBJ2-5	TRBD1
CASSVFQGGTGELFF	TRBV9	TRBJ2-2	NA
CASRTGPENTEAFF	TRBV19	TRBJ1-1	TRBD1
CASSWSRDENTIYF	TRBV6-5	TRBJ1-3	NA